The 25 T cell receptor beta chains reported below all come from one sample, sequenced in a study of shared clonotypes between healthy human individuals. The assay was immunoSEQ multiplex PCR, and TCRdb's table has in-frame clones only and misses some. Of 850,000 to 1,200,000 clones in the sample, under 80% are singletons; the top ten hold approximately 1.5%. Sequencing input: memory CD4+ T cells sorted from blood. As to subset: CD45RA-negative fraction. These receptors came from a man aged 18 to 35 in good health.

The V and J genes are TRBV25-1 and TRBJ2-4; D may match TRBD1 or TRBD2 (5 bases each). Trimming removed 2 bases from V and 1 base from J, with 9 bases in between. Germline V gene data show CDR1 as MGHDK and CDR2 as SYGVNS. The length of the CDR3 is 15 residues. The CDR3 is CASSEEGSAKNIQYF. The CDR3 coding sequence is TGTGCCAGCAGTGAAGAGGGGTCGGCCAAAAACATTCAGTACTTC.

This chain joins TRBV7-9 and TRBJ2-7; 8 bases match TRBD2. V dropped 1 base and J dropped 2; count of bases not matched to a gene: 4. The CDR3 is 15 amino acids. The germline V gene has CDR1 SEHNR and CDR2 FQNEAQ (reference sequence). CDR3 nucleotides: TGTGCCAGCAGCTTAGGGGGAGCGGGGGCCTACGAGCAGTACTTC. Translating it yields CASSLGGAGAYEQYF.

The chain couples TRBV27 to TRBJ1-5; tentatively, D is TRBD1 (6 bases). The germline CDR1 and CDR2 sequences are MNHEY and SMNVEV (reference sequence). V was clipped by 6 bases and J by 1 base, with 10 bases between them. The CDR3 loop spans 14 amino acids. In DNA form, the CDR3 reads TGTGCCAGCAGCTACAGGGCCAGCAATCAGCCCCAGCATTTT. It translates to CASSYRASNQPQHF.

V is TRBV6-5 and J is TRBJ2-7, with unresolved D. Trimming took 2 bases from V and 3 from J, leaving 5 bases between them. The CDR3 length is 12 residues. The germline CDR1 and CDR2 sequences are MNHEY and SVGAGI. The CDR3 DNA reads TGTGCCAGCAGTTACCGGAGCTACGAGCAGTACTTC. Protein product: CASSYRSYEQYF.

The V and J genes are TRBV19 and TRBJ2-5, with 10 nucleotides matching TRBD2. The CDR3 consists of 13 residues. V was clipped by 4 bases and J by 5 bases; unmatched bases: 1. The germline gives CDR1 LNHDA, CDR2 SQIVND (reference sequence). The CDR3 sequence: CASSTGLAETQYF. CDR3 in DNA: TGTGCCAGTAGTACGGGACTAGCGGAGACCCAGTACTTC.

This chain connects TRBV7-9 to TRBJ2-2; TRBD1 matches 9 bases. The CDR3 has 16 amino acids. J was trimmed by 5 bases and V by 8 bases; bases with no gene match: 12. The germline V gene has CDR1 SEHNR and CDR2 FQNEAQ (reference sequence). The CDR3 protein is CASEETGTGYTGELFF. The CDR3 region has the DNA TGTGCCAGCGAGGAAACCGGGACAGGGTATACCGGGGAGCTGTTTTTT.

V gene TRBV11-2 combines with J gene TRBJ2-1, with 9 bases identical to TRBD2. The length of the CDR3 is 15 residues. Germline CDR1 is SGHAT and CDR2 is FQNNGV. V lost 2 bases and J lost 7; bases outside the gene matches: 6. CDR3 nucleotides: TGTGCCAGCAGCTTATTGGCGGGGGGGACGAATGAGCAGTTCTTC. It encodes CASSLLAGGTNEQFF.

CDR3: CASSVNRGEKLFF. The CDR3 region has the DNA TGTGCCAGCAGTGTGAACAGAGGAGAAAAACTGTTTTTT. The chain recombines TRBV6-4 with TRBJ1-4; no clear D. CDR1 MRHNA and CDR2 SNTAGT come from the germline V gene. V gave up 4 bases and J gave up 8 bases, with 11 bases separating them. The CDR3 extends over 13 amino acids.

A remark on this clone: The same CDR3 arises from other DNA sequences in this sample as well. The chain recombines TRBV29-1 with TRBJ1-5, with D uncertain. The germline CDR1 and CDR2 sequences are SQVTM and ANQGSEA. The CDR3 length is 13 residues. Trimming left V 4 bases short and J 0 bases short, with 7 bases between. This CDR3 is CSVAGGSNQPQHF. The DNA for the CDR3 is TGCAGCGTTGCGGGTGGTAGCAATCAGCCCCAGCATTTT.

This chain connects TRBV6-6 to TRBJ2-3; tentative D call: TRBD1 (6 bases). V was trimmed by 3 bases and J by 4 bases, leaving 17 bases between them. The CDR3 runs 16 residues. Germline lookup yields CDR1 MNHNY and CDR2 SVGAGI (reference sequence). The CDR3 spells CASSYGRGLSPDTQYF. As DNA, the CDR3 is TGTGCCAGCAGTTATGGCAGGGGTCTTTCTCCAGATACGCAGTATTTT.

The J gene is TRBJ1-6, the V gene TRBV6-9, with 9 positions matching TRBD1. The CDR3 is made up of 17 amino acids. The ends lost 1 base at V and 0 bases at J; junction bases unmatched: 1. Germline V gives CDR1 MNHGY, CDR2 SVAAGI. This CDR3 is CASSYWDRASYNSPLHF. DNA for the CDR3: TGTGCCAGCAGTTATTGGGACAGGGCCTCCTATAATTCACCCCTCCACTTT.

The chain couples TRBV7-6 to TRBJ2-4; D is uncertain. V was cut by 5 bases and J by 0 bases, with 23 bases left in between. CDR1 is SGHVS and CDR2 is FNYEAQ in the germline V gene. The CDR3 has 19 amino acids. CDR3: CASSATGRGVILAKNIQYF. The DNA of the CDR3 is TGTGCCAGCAGCGCCACCGGGCGCGGCGTTATTCTAGCCAAAAACATTCAGTACTTC.

This clone was observed a single time. The chain recombines TRBV6-1 with TRBJ1-5, with TRBD1 matching over 8 bases. V gave up 3 bases and J gave up 0 bases; unmatched junction bases: 1. Germline CDR1 MNHNS, CDR2 SASEGT. The CDR3 contains 15 residues. Here the CDR3 reads CASSEDRASNQPQHF. CDR3 bases: TGTGCCAGCAGTGAGGACAGGGCTAGCAATCAGCCCCAGCATTTT.

The chain is built from TRBV30 and TRBJ2-2, with a possible D match to TRBD2 (5 bases). Per the germline V gene, CDR1 is GTSNPN and CDR2 is SVGIG (reference sequence). Between the trimmed V and J ends, which lost 0 bases and 0 bases, there was a span of 11 bases. The CDR3 extends over 16 amino acids. The CDR3 nucleotides read TGTGCCTGGAGTGTAAAACGCGGGTCGAACACCGGGGAGCTGTTTTTT. This encodes CAWSVKRGSNTGELFF. Combining the CDR3 with reference TRBV30 and TRBJ2-2 gives the whole variable domain SQTIHQWPATLVQPVGSPLSLECTVEGTSNPNLYWYRQAAGRGLQLLFYSVGIGQISSEVPQNLSASRPQDRQFILSSKKLLLSDSGFYLCAWSVKRGSNTGELFFGEGSRLTVL.

In regard to this clone: The same CDR3 can be traced to other DNA sequences in this sample. V is TRBV19 and J is TRBJ2-3, with 7 bases lining up with TRBD2. The CDR3 contains 13 residues. CDR1 is LNHDA, CDR2 SQIVND, per germline (reference sequence). The DNA for the CDR3 is TGTGCTACAGCGGGGTCTAGCACAGATACGCAGTATTTT. It specifies CATAGSSTDTQYF.

A word on this clone: This same CDR3 is encoded by further DNA sequences in the sample. The rearrangement joins TRBV28 to TRBJ2-7; maybe TRBD1 (5 bases). The CDR3 loop spans 14 amino acids. V was shortened by 1 base and J by 2 bases, with 9 bases between the two germline ends. CDR1 is MDHEN, CDR2 SYDVKM, per germline. The CDR3 protein is CASSLLAGTYEQYF. The DNA of the CDR3 is TGTGCCAGCAGTTTATTGGCAGGGACCTACGAGCAGTACTTC.

The chain carries TRBV5-1 and TRBJ2-3, with unresolved D. The CDR3 consists of 14 residues. Germline CDR1 reads SGHRS; CDR2 reads YFSETQ. V was cut by 0 bases and J by 4 bases, with 9 bases left in between. The CDR3 loop is CASSLGRPPDTQYF. The DNA of the CDR3 is TGCGCCAGCAGCTTGGGTAGGCCCCCAGATACGCAGTATTTT.

The J gene is TRBJ2-2, the V gene TRBV19; 9 bases agree with TRBD1. The germline V gene has CDR1 LNHDA and CDR2 SQIVND (reference sequence). The CDR3 is 15 residues long. V lost 4 bases and J lost 4; bases outside the gene matches: 4. The CDR3 sequence is CASSTWDRVTGELFF. In nucleotides, the CDR3 is TGTGCCAGTAGTACATGGGACAGGGTCACCGGGGAGCTGTTTTTT.

As to this clone: Other nucleotide sequences in the sample specify the same CDR3. J is TRBJ1-6 and V is TRBV11-3; the D gene is possibly TRBD1 (5 bases). Germline values: CDR1 SGHNT, CDR2 YENEEA. This CDR3 is built from 13 residues. The germline V and J ends were trimmed by 0 bases and 13 bases, with 10 bases remaining between them. The CDR3, as DNA: TGTGCCAGCAGCTTAGATCGAGGGGATCCCCTCCACTTT. Protein product: CASSLDRGDPLHF.

CDR3: CASSPPGQATDTQYF. CDR3 nucleotides: TGTGCCAGCAGCCCGCCCGGGCAGGCCACAGATACGCAGTATTTT. The chain employs TRBV7-6 and TRBJ2-3, with D unresolved. Between the trimmed V and J ends, which lost 5 bases and 2 bases, there was a span of 14 bases. The CDR3 covers 15 residues. Germline lookup yields CDR1 SGHVS and CDR2 FNYEAQ.

This clone was picked up a small number of times. V usage is TRBV11-3 and J usage is TRBJ2-2; the D gene is possibly TRBD1 (5 bases). V gave up 1 base and J gave up 4 bases, with 13 bases separating them. Per germline, CDR1 SGHNT and CDR2 YENEEA. This CDR3 is built from 16 residues. The CDR3 here is CASSLGFEQGTGELFF. In DNA form, the CDR3 reads TGTGCCAGCAGCTTAGGTTTTGAGCAGGGCACCGGGGAGCTGTTTTTT.

Turning to this clone: This sequence is one base from a far larger clone and is likely a read error. This sequence joins TRBV5-1 and TRBJ1-1, with D maybe TRBD1 (6 bases). V lost 4 bases and J 1 base, leaving 11 bases between the germline ends. The CDR3 contains 14 residues. The germline gives CDR1 SGHRS, CDR2 YFSETQ. The CDR3 DNA is TGCGCCAGCAGCCCAATGACAGGGAACACTGAAGCTTTCTTT. It encodes CASSPMTGNTEAFF.

The V call is TRBV15, the J call TRBJ2-7, with 7 nucleotides matching TRBD2. The CDR3 extends over 14 amino acids. Germline V gives CDR1 LNHNV, CDR2 YYDKDF (reference sequence). V shed 5 bases, J shed 1 base, and the junction held 5 bases outside the gene matches. The CDR3 is CATSGASGSYEQYF. Here the CDR3 DNA reads TGTGCCACCAGCGGAGCTAGCGGTTCCTACGAGCAGTACTTC.

V is TRBV10-3 and J is TRBJ2-1; D call uncertain. Germline V gives CDR1 ENHRY, CDR2 SYGVKD. The CDR3 length is 15 residues. V lost 9 bases and J lost 5, with 20 bases in between. This chain's CDR3 is CAILWAGRVHNEQFF. The CDR3 DNA follows: TGTGCCATACTGTGGGCAGGAAGAGTCCACAATGAGCAGTTCTTC.

With regard to this clone: This may be a read error: a much more frequent sequence differs by one nucleotide. This chain uses TRBV10-3 with TRBJ2-7, with a possible D match to TRBD1 (6 bases). In germline, CDR1 is ENHRY, CDR2 SYGVKD. The CDR3 consists of 13 residues. V shed 10 bases and J shed 3 bases, with 16 bases lying between them. In nucleotides, the CDR3 is TGTGCCACCAGGAAAGTACAGGGCTACGAGCAGTACTTC. This encodes CATRKVQGYEQYF.